One sample yielded the 5 T cell receptor beta chains listed below, sequenced in a study of Ad26.COV2.S vaccination and SARS-CoV-2 variants. Described treatment: roughly 20 received Ad26.COV2.S at low or high dose, single or two shots; roughly five received placebo; per-sample allocation not given. After the first vaccine or placebo injection, samples were drawn on day 63. Data came from immunoSEQ multiplex PCR; TCRdb stores just in-frame clones and leaves some out. The table has about 400,000 clones, around 89% seen once. This specimen consisted of peripheral blood, obtained in a trial of Ad26.COV2.S vaccine versus placebo. The receptors shown here come from a person aged 18-65 years who received the Ad26.COV2.S COVID-19 vaccine or a placebo.

The chain has TRBV3-1 (or the pseudogene TRBV3-2) and TRBJ1-3; D unresolved. CDR1 and CDR2 (germline): LGHDT, YNNKEL (reference sequence). Trimming removed 5 bases from V and 1 base from J, with 9 bases in between. CDR3 length: 14 amino acids. The CDR3 loop reads CASSSLESGNTIYF. The CDR3 DNA is TGTGCCAGCAGCTCACTTGAGTCTGGAAACACCATATATTTT.

The V call is TRBV7-2, the J call TRBJ2-7; TRBD1 agrees at 8 bases. Germline loops: CDR1 SGHTA, CDR2 FQGNSA. V gave up 0 bases and J gave up 3 bases; unmatched junction bases: 7. The CDR3 is made up of 16 amino acids. This CDR3 reads CASSLASTTGGYEQYF. Written as DNA, the CDR3 is TGTGCCAGCAGCTTAGCGTCCACTACAGGGGGCTACGAGCAGTACTTC.

This chain uses TRBV7-8 with TRBJ2-3; D unresolved. The CDR3 is 15 residues long. Between the trimmed V and J ends, which lost 2 bases and 2 bases, there was a span of 11 bases. Germline lookup yields CDR1 SGHVS and CDR2 FQNEAQ. CDR3 nucleotides: TGTGCCAGCAGCTTATTCGGCAGACACACAGATACGCAGTATTTT. Amino acid sequence: CASSLFGRHTDTQYF.

The rearrangement links TRBV9 to TRBJ2-2; 9 bases agree with TRBD2. The V segment lost 4 bases and the J segment 3 bases; nucleotides outside the gene matches: 4. This CDR3 is 15 amino acids long. The germline CDR1 and CDR2 sequences are SGDLS and YYNGEE. The CDR3 DNA reads as TGTGCCAGCAGCCGTAGCGGGGGTTACACCGGGGAGCTGTTTTTT. Its protein is CASSRSGGYTGELFF.

The chain has TRBV6-2 or TRBV6-3 and TRBJ1-2, with D unclear. CDR1 and CDR2 (germline): MNHEY, SVGEGT. This CDR3 region has 13 residues. Trimming shortened V by 0 bases and J by 5 bases, and 7 bases separated the two germline ends. CDR3 nucleotide sequence: TGTGCCAGCAGTTACTCTCCGAAGTATGGCTACACCTTC. It specifies CASSYSPKYGYTF.